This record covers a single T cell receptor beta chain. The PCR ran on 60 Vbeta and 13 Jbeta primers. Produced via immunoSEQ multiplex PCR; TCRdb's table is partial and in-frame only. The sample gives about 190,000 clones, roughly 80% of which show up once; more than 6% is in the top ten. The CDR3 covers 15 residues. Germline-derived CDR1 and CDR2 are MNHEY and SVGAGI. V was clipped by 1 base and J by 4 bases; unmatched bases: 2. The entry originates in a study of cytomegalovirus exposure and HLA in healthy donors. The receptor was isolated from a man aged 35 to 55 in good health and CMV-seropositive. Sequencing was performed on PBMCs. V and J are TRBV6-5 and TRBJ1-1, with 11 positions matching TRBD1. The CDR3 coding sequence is TGTGCCAGCAGTTACTTGGGACAGGGGGTCACTGAAGCTTTCTTT. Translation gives CASSYLGQGVTEAFF.